This T cell receptor beta chain was found in a study of T cell responses to AZD1222 COVID-19 vaccine. The study, taken as a whole, reports: Clonal diversity was possibly underestimated; the donors were predominantly white British and more often female.

Per the germline V gene, CDR1 is SEHNR and CDR2 is FQNEAQ (reference sequence). Trimming took 0 bases from V and 4 from J; bases not matched to a gene: 9. The CDR3 is made up of 17 amino acids. Profiling relied on immunoSEQ multiplex PCR, and the TCRdb table lists in-frame clones only, not all of them. The sample contains 110,000 or so clones, approximately 90% of which appear only once. This clone turned up a few times. Its antigen remains unknown. The genes are TRBV7-9 and TRBJ2-7; 10 nucleotides line up with TRBD2. The TCR sequence derives from an adult in good health. The specimen was peripheral blood, collected on day 0 of AZD1222 vaccination. CDR3 region: CASSLAELAGRGYEQYF. The CDR3 bases are TGTGCCAGCAGCTTAGCCGAACTAGCGGGACGGGGGTACGAGCAGTACTTC.